This T cell receptor beta chain was documented in a study of T cell changes during pregnancy in multiple sclerosis. Assay used: immunoSEQ multiplex PCR; TCRdb lists only in-frame clones, some missing. Of some 41,000 clones in the sample, about 88% were seen once. This CDR3 spans 15 amino acids. The V and J ends lost 4 bases and 2 bases, in that order; junction bases with no gene match: 4. The germline V gene encodes CDR1 SGHDN and CDR2 FVKESK. V is TRBV14 and J is TRBJ1-4; 7 bases align to TRBD1. This TCR was sampled from a female donor with multiple sclerosis, enrolled in a pregnancy study. Source: CD8+ T cells from peripheral blood mononuclear cells, taken in the first trimester of pregnancy. The CDR3 DNA sequence: TGTGCCAGCAGCCCGGGACAGATGACTAATGAAAAACTGTTTTTT. Translated: CASSPGQMTNEKLFF.